The 2 T cell receptor beta chains reported below all come from one sample, sequenced in a study of shared clonotypes between healthy human individuals. Measured with immunoSEQ multiplex PCR; TCRdb has only the in-frame clones, and not every one. Of 2,500,000 or so clones in the sample, roughly 93% are singletons; the top ten hold roughly 0.36%. Sequencing input: naive CD4+ T cells from PBMCs. Noted subset: CD45RA+ positively selected. Source of these receptors: a man aged 18 to 30 in good health. Some clones in this sample may be carry-over from other donors' samples.

The chain employs TRBV7-2 and TRBJ2-7; TRBD1 might be the D (6 bases). The germline V gene has CDR1 SGHTA and CDR2 FQGNSA. The CDR3 spans 12 residues. V dropped 4 bases and J dropped 7 bases, with 11 bases sitting between them. The CDR3 region is CASSWGPGEQYF. The CDR3 DNA reads TGTGCCAGCAGCTGGGGGCCGGGGGAGCAGTACTTC.

The genes are TRBV5-1 and TRBJ2-7, with 8 bases fitting TRBD2. The CDR3 has 17 residues. Losses at the gene ends were 0 bases for V and 0 bases for J; bases not matched to a gene: 8. CDR1 is SGHRS and CDR2 is YFSETQ in the germline V gene. CDR3 bases: TGCGCCAGCAGCTTGGGACTTAGCGGGACGGCCTCCTACGAGCAGTACTTC. This gives the protein CASSLGLSGTASYEQYF.